Listed below are T cell receptor beta chains from one sample, sequenced in a study of OX40 agonist ivuxolimab in advanced cancers. The data were produced by immunoSEQ multiplex PCR, yet TCRdb's version contains in-frame clones alone and is incomplete. The table records about 46,000 clones, 89% of them present only once. The starting material was CD4+ or CD8+ T cells sorted from blood, obtained in a trial of the OX40 agonist ivuxolimab. The receptors shown here come from an adult with an advanced solid tumor such as melanoma, head and neck, liver or kidney cancer. Both conserved end residues are trimmed from each CDR3. The order of the fields is V gene, J gene, CDR3 protein.

>TRBV30|TRBJ1-2
AWSVLEDGYT
>TRBV5-6|TRBJ2-7
ASSLGQGFGEQY
>TRBV2|TRBJ1-6
ASSSRVQGPSYNSPLH
>TRBV27|TRBJ2-4
AVIDRGKNIQY
>TRBV30|TRBJ1-5
AWSVDVNQPQH
>TRBV30|TRBJ2-1
AWTHYNEQF
>TRBV5-6|TRBJ1-2
ASSPGVDINYGYT
>TRBV5-6|TRBJ1-1
ASSPGAGYDEAF
>TRBV2|TRBJ2-7
ATTTPKGGTATSYEQY
>TRBV28|TRBJ2-7
ASSLLAGGPYEQY